The entry below gives a single T cell receptor beta chain sequence along with its context. No antigen is known for it. This sample was taken from a study of T cell responses to AZD1222 COVID-19 vaccine. The CDR3 covers 13 residues. CDR1 is SGHTA, CDR2 FQGNSA, per germline. With 2 bases removed from V and 1 base from J, the gap between germline ends came to 5 bases. Method: immunoSEQ multiplex PCR; TCRdb's copy keeps in-frame clones and lacks some. In the table there are 96,000 or so clones, almost 90% of which are singletons. Study outcomes and limitations: There were repertoire samples only from the period after the peak T cell response. Donors were mostly white British, more females; clonal diversity possibly underestimated. Reports say nearly half of spike-specific TCRs go after unmutated variant regions.

Sequenced here: peripheral blood, sampled on day 0 of AZD1222 vaccination. The chain joins TRBV7-2 to TRBJ2-5; D remains unclear. This sequence originates from an adult in good health. CDR3 sequence (DNA): TGTGCCAGCAGCTTAACAGCCCAAGAGACCCAGTACTTC. Its protein is CASSLTAQETQYF.